Following are 21 T cell receptor beta chains from one sample sequenced in a study of follicular helper T cells after annual influenza vaccination. Sequenced by immunoSEQ multiplex PCR; TCRdb stores in-frame clones only, minus some. The sample lists over 8,000 clones, roughly 80% occurring once. As for time point: 2015-2016 season, 7 days after influenza vaccination. The sample was CXCR5+ CD38- circulating T follicular helper cells from blood, taken 7 days after influenza vaccination. As to subset: circulating Tfh, non-naive CD4+CXCR5+PD-1+ (ICOS+CD38+ or ICOS-CD38-). The origin of the receptors is an adult who received the influenza vaccine.

The V and J genes are TRBV7-3 and TRBJ2-6; D remains unclear. The CDR3 runs to 16 residues. Deletions cut 5 bases from V and 0 bases from J, with 11 bases between. Germline loops: CDR1 SGHTA, CDR2 FQGTGA. The CDR3 sequence: CASSPQHLSGANVLTF. In DNA form, the CDR3 reads TGTGCCAGCAGCCCCCAACACCTCTCTGGGGCCAACGTCCTGACTTTC.

This clone was counted a few times. This chain links TRBV7-9 with TRBJ1-3; D not resolved. V lost 10 bases and J 0 bases, leaving 13 bases between the germline ends. Looked up from germline, CDR1 is SEHNR and CDR2 is FQNEAQ (reference sequence). This CDR3 has 14 amino acids. The CDR3 is CATSEGYSGNTIYF. CDR3 DNA: TGTGCCACTTCGGAGGGTTACTCTGGAAACACCATATATTTT.

The V and J genes are TRBV2 and TRBJ2-3; D unclear. V was pared by 8 bases and J by 2 bases, with 14 bases between. Germline V gives CDR1 SNHLY, CDR2 FYNNEI. The CDR3 is 14 residues long. CDR3 nucleotide sequence: TGTGCCAGCCCAGCCCTGGGGAACACAGATACGCAGTATTTT. Translated, it gives CASPALGNTDTQYF.

V gene TRBV7-2 combines with J gene TRBJ2-1, with D perhaps being TRBD1 or TRBD2 (5 bases each). The CDR3 covers 15 residues. The V gene's germline CDR1 is SGHTA and CDR2 FQGNSA. V was shortened by 7 bases and J by 0 bases, with 13 bases between the two germline ends. CDR3 in amino acids: CASTPDGGSYNEQFF. The CDR3 coding sequence is TGTGCCAGCACCCCGGATGGGGGCTCCTACAATGAGCAGTTCTTC.

The genes are TRBV7-7 and TRBJ2-3; tentative D call: TRBD2 (7 bases). This CDR3 has 13 residues. V was cut by 8 bases and J by 2 bases, with 11 bases left in between. The germline V gene encodes CDR1 SSHAT and CDR2 FNYEAQ (reference sequence). In DNA, the CDR3 is TGTGCCAGCGGGAGGGGGGTCACAGATACGCAGTATTTT. It codes for CASGRGVTDTQYF.

The chain combines TRBV18 with TRBJ1-3; D is unclear. The V and J ends lost 3 bases and 3 bases respectively, with 15 bases between them. The germline V gene has CDR1 KGHSH and CDR2 LQKENI. The CDR3 contains 16 residues. The CDR3 here is CASSPQEVVGGNTIYF. The CDR3 DNA reads TGTGCCAGCTCACCCCAAGAGGTCGTCGGTGGAAACACCATATATTTT.

This clone was seen once. The chain has TRBV10-2 and TRBJ1-3, with 8 nucleotides matching TRBD1. The CDR3 contains 18 residues. From germline, CDR1 is WSHSY and CDR2 SAAADI. The CDR3 sequence is CAHKDFGSRGLSGNTIYF. CDR3 in DNA: TGCGCGCACAAAGACTTTGGGAGCAGGGGGCTATCTGGAAACACCATATATTTT.

The V and J genes are TRBV10-3 and TRBJ1-1, with no clear D. This CDR3 is 13 amino acids long. Germline CDR1 ENHRY, CDR2 SYGVKD. Deletions cut 4 bases from V and 4 bases from J, with 10 bases between. The CDR3 region has the DNA TGTGCCATCAGTGGTGCAGGATCCACTGAAGCTTTCTTT. This encodes CAISGAGSTEAFF.

This rearrangement joins TRBV25-1 to TRBJ2-3; D not resolved. V lost 1 base to trimming and J lost 4 bases, with 9 bases between them. The germline V gene encodes CDR1 MGHDK and CDR2 SYGVNS. This CDR3 is built from 14 residues. CDR3 sequence reads: CASSELWVADTQYF. The CDR3 coding sequence is TGTGCCAGCAGTGAATTGTGGGTCGCAGATACGCAGTATTTT.

V and J are TRBV30 and TRBJ1-2; D call uncertain. Germline-derived CDR1 and CDR2 are GTSNPN and SVGIG (reference sequence). V lost 4 bases and J 1 base, leaving 7 bases between the germline ends. The CDR3 contains 12 residues. CDR3 sequence reads: CAWNGYNYGYTF. The CDR3 bases are TGTGCCTGGAATGGATATAACTATGGCTACACCTTC.

The V gene is TRBV5-6, the J gene TRBJ2-3; D call uncertain. CDR1 SGHDT and CDR2 YYEEEE come from the germline V gene. This CDR3 region has 12 residues. The V end was cut by 2 bases, the J end by 6 bases, with 7 bases between. CDR3 sequence (DNA): TGTGCCAGCAGCTTAGGGTTGGATACGCAGTATTTT. This sequence encodes CASSLGLDTQYF.

This chain's CDR3 is CASSSETGSTNEKLFF. Written as DNA, the CDR3 is TGCGCCAGCAGCTCGGAGACAGGGTCAACTAATGAAAAACTGTTTTTT. The chain links TRBV5-1 to TRBJ1-4; 7 positions agree with TRBD1. Germline CDR1 is SGHRS and CDR2 is YFSETQ. The length of the CDR3 is 16 residues. Unmatched junction bases numbered 5, after V lost 3 bases and J lost 0 bases.

This chain joins TRBV18 and TRBJ1-2; 7 bases align to TRBD1. The trim removed 4 bases at V and 3 bases at J, leaving 5 bases unmatched. From germline, CDR1 is KGHSH and CDR2 LQKENI. The CDR3 length is 14 residues. The DNA of the CDR3 is TGTGCCAGCTCACTAAATACAGGGGACTATGGCTACACCTTC. It is translated as CASSLNTGDYGYTF. The whole variable domain, filled in from reference TRBV18 and TRBJ1-2, reads NAGVMQNPRHLVRRRGQEARLRCSPMKGHSHVYWYRQLPEEGLKFMVYLQKENIIDESGMPKERFSAEFPKEGPSILRIQQVVRGDSAAYFCASSLNTGDYGYTFGSGTRLTVV.

This clone was picked up a small number of times. The chain's CDR3 is CASSIEGRLYEQYF. For the CDR3, the DNA is TGTGCCAGTAGTATAGAGGGACGGCTTTACGAGCAGTACTTC. V usage is TRBV19 and J usage is TRBJ2-7; the D gene could be TRBD1 or TRBD2 (5 bases each). The germline CDR1 and CDR2 sequences are LNHDA and SQIVND (reference sequence). The CDR3 is made up of 14 amino acids. Between the trimmed V and J ends, which lost 0 bases and 4 bases, there was a span of 10 bases.

V gene TRBV2 combines with J gene TRBJ1-2; D is possibly TRBD1 (5 bases). The CDR3 spans 15 residues. The germline gives CDR1 SNHLY, CDR2 FYNNEI. Trimming left V 7 bases short and J 3 bases short, with 18 bases between. CDR3 nucleotide sequence: TGTGCCAGCATTACGGGACCTGATCGTTACTATGGCTACACCTTC. Translation: CASITGPDRYYGYTF. Filled out from reference TRBV2 and TRBJ1-2, the complete variable domain reads EPEVTQTPSHQVTQMGQEVILRCVPISNHLYFYWYRQILGQKVEFLVSFYNNEISEKSEIFDDQFSVERPDGSNFTLKIRSTKLEDSAMYFCASITGPDRYYGYTFGSGTRLTVV.

This chain connects TRBV5-1 to TRBJ2-7; perhaps TRBD1 as D (6 bases). The CDR3 runs to 13 residues. CDR1 and CDR2 (germline): SGHRS, YFSETQ. V lost 3 bases, J lost 3 bases, and 10 bases lay in between. The CDR3 nucleotides read TGCGCCAGCAGCTGGGACATCAACTACGAGCAGTACTTC. Amino acid sequence: CASSWDINYEQYF.

The chain employs TRBV5-6 and TRBJ2-7, with 9 bases aligning to TRBD1. Germline assignment: CDR1 SGHDT and CDR2 YYEEEE. Trimming removed 4 bases from V and 2 bases from J; junction bases left unmatched: 4. The CDR3 contains 14 residues. In nucleotides, the CDR3 is TGTGCCAGCAGCCCCGGGACAGGGACCTACGAGCAGTACTTC. It translates to CASSPGTGTYEQYF.

This chain links TRBV19 with TRBJ2-3; 9 positions agree with TRBD2. The germline CDR1 and CDR2 sequences are LNHDA and SQIVND (reference sequence). The CDR3 has 15 amino acids. V gave up 4 bases and J gave up 5 bases; unmatched junction bases: 7. The CDR3: CASSTGGGAVDTQYF. The DNA for the CDR3 is TGTGCCAGTAGTACGGGCGGGGGGGCCGTAGATACGCAGTATTTT.

The rearrangement uses TRBV10-3 and TRBJ2-3, with D tentatively TRBD1 or TRBD2 (5 bases each). The CDR3 loop spans 12 amino acids. Trimming took off 5 bases at V and 5 bases at J, with 8 bases between the two ends. The germline V gene has CDR1 ENHRY and CDR2 SYGVKD. The CDR3 DNA follows: TGTGCCATCAGTCCTGGGGGAGATACGCAGTATTTT. Its protein product is CAISPGGDTQYF.

This clone was detected only once. Written as DNA, the CDR3 is TGTGCCAGCAGTTACTCACGGGTGATGACTGAAGCTTTCTTT. This gives the protein CASSYSRVMTEAFF. The chain combines TRBV6-5 with TRBJ1-1; D is uncertain. The length of the CDR3 is 14 residues. Trimming took off 0 bases at V and 5 bases at J, with 10 bases between the two ends. Germline V gene data show CDR1 as MNHEY and CDR2 as SVGAGI.

This clone was counted only a few times. The chain joins TRBV9 to TRBJ2-3, with TRBD1 matching over 9 bases. This CDR3 region has 14 residues. The V segment lost 7 bases and the J segment 3 bases; nucleotides outside the gene matches: 6. Germline CDR1 SGDLS, CDR2 YYNGEE. CDR3 coding DNA: TGTGCCAGCGGCGGGACAGGGTTAACAGATACGCAGTATTTT. Encoded protein: CASGGTGLTDTQYF.